This T cell receptor beta chain was captured by sequencing in a study of cytomegalovirus exposure and HLA in healthy donors. Study results and caveats: Listed as cytomegalovirus-associated were 170 or so TCR beta chains. Certain sequence variants were highly shared and formed a cluster, and this cluster was likely a sequencing artifact. Sequencing depth across donors, presence/absence analyses assumed, was roughly uniform.

This CDR3 region has 12 residues. V lost 4 bases and J lost 8, with 12 bases in between. Of note for this clone: What it recognizes is unknown.

13 Jbeta primers and 60 Vbeta primers were used for the PCR. Clones were read by immunoSEQ multiplex PCR, and TCRdb kept only the in-frame ones, dropping some. This table has about 160,000 clones, just over 75% appearing once. This TCR was sampled from a man aged 35-49 years in good health and CMV-seronegative. The gene calls are TRBV5-3 and TRBJ1-1, with D uncertain. TRBV5-3 is an ORF, with its function uncertain. The sequencing input was PBMCs. Here the CDR3 reads CARSPMVQEAFF. The CDR3 DNA follows: TGTGCCAGAAGCCCGATGGTGCAGGAAGCTTTCTTT.